Listed below are T cell receptor beta chains from one sample, sequenced in a study of blood T cell repertoires in COVID-19. Assay: immunoSEQ multiplex PCR; the TCRdb copy retains only in-frame clones and omits some. In the table there are about 160,000 clones, about 85% of which are singletons. The sample was peripheral blood. The receptors here all came from a human donor with acute or convalescent COVID-19. The donor label of this sample is uncertain. CDR3s include the opening cysteine and the closing phenylalanine or tryptophan. A D gene is named only where the DNA matches it firmly. Size tells how often a clone was seen (once, few, many) or the class of an expanded clone, and some rows leave it out.

>.|TRBV2|TRBJ1-2|.
TGTGCCAGCAGTGAAGTCGAGGGTACTTACTATGGCTACACCTTC
CASSEVEGTYYGYTF
>.|TRBV7-9|TRBJ2-2|.
TGTGCCAGCAGCTTATTAGGGCGGGGAGTAAATGAGCTGTTTTTT
CASSLLGRGVNELFF
>.|TRBV29-1|TRBJ2-7|.
TGCAGCATCCTGGGGGGTAGGTCGGTCGAGCAGTACTTC
CSILGGRSVEQYF
>.|TRBV20-1|TRBJ1-5|.
TGCAGTGCTAGTCGGGGTTTCGGTCAGGGAGGTCAGCCCCAGCATTTT
CSASRGFGQGGQPQHF
>.|TRBV7-2|TRBJ1-2|.
TGTGCCAGCAGCTTATCTGCCCAGACACCCTATGGCTACACCTTC
CASSLSAQTPYGYTF
>TRBD1|TRBV2|TRBJ1-5|.
TGTGCCAGCAGTCCCCGACAGGGAAATCAGCCCCAGCATTTT
CASSPRQGNQPQHF
>.|TRBV27|TRBJ1-2|once
TGTGCCAGCAGTTTATCGAAAGGGGATGGCTACACCTTC
CASSLSKGDGYTF
>.|TRBV11-2|TRBJ1-1|.
TGTGCCAGCAGCTTAGTGGAGCAGAACACTGAAGCTTTCTTT
CASSLVEQNTEAFF
>.|TRBV5-1|TRBJ1-1|.
TGCGCCAGCCGGATTCGGGGGGACACTGAAGCTTTCTTT
CASRIRGDTEAFF
>TRBD1|TRBV6-4|TRBJ2-3|.
TGTGCCAGCAGTCTACAGGGGGAGGTTAAGACAGATACGCAGTATTTT
CASSLQGEVKTDTQYF
>.|TRBV5-4|TRBJ1-2|.
TGTGCCAGCAGCATACCGGGAGCCTACACCTTC
CASSIPGAYTF
>.|TRBV5-1|TRBJ2-3|.
TGCGCCACCGCGCAGGCGAGTTCTAGCACAGATACGCAGTATTTT
CATAQASSSTDTQYF
>TRBD1|TRBV27|TRBJ1-1|.
TGTGCCAGCAGTCCCGTTCGACAGGGTCGCATCAGCACTGAAGCTTTCTTT
CASSPVRQGRISTEAFF
>.|TRBV2|TRBJ2-7|few
TGTGCCAGCAGGTCAGGGGCCCCCTACGAGCAGTACTTC
CASRSGAPYEQYF
>TRBD2|TRBV7-6|TRBJ2-5|.
TGTGCCAGCAGCTCCCGGACTAGCGGGGGGAGAGGGGAGACCCAGTACTTC
CASSSRTSGGRGETQYF
>.|TRBV15|TRBJ2-2|.
TGTGCCACCAGCAGAGATCGTAACAGTCGACTAACCGGGGAGCTGTTTTTT
CATSRDRNSRLTGELFF
>.|TRBV6-5|TRBJ2-5|.
TGTGCCAGCAGTTTGAGCGGCCCAGGGGGGAGAGAGACCCAGTACTTC
CASSLSGPGGRETQYF
>.|TRBV5-1|TRBJ2-5|.
TGCGCCAGCAGCTCCAGGCCCTCGGAGACCCAGTACTTC
CASSSRPSETQYF
>.|TRBV20-1|TRBJ2-1|.
TGCAGTGCTAGAGGTAACAATGAGCAGTTCTTC
CSARGNNEQFF
>TRBD1|TRBV28|TRBJ2-1|.
TGTGCCAGCAGTTCCCGGGACAGAGTTTACAATGAGCAGTTCTTC
CASSSRDRVYNEQFF
>.|TRBV12-3/TRBV12-4|TRBJ2-1|.
TGTGCCAGCAGTAGAGCCTACAATGAGCAGTTCTTC
CASSRAYNEQFF
>.|TRBV30|TRBJ1-3|few
TGTGCCTGGAGTGTACTTGGGGGGACTGGAAACACCATATATTTT
CAWSVLGGTGNTIYF
>.|TRBV18|TRBJ2-3|.
TGTGCCAGCTCACCTCGGACTGCGGGGGCCGGCCCCACAGATACGCAGTATTTT
CASSPRTAGAGPTDTQYF
>TRBD1|TRBV5-4|TRBJ2-1|.
TGTGCCAGCAGCTTGGACAGGGGCTCCTACAATGAGCAGTTCTTC
CASSLDRGSYNEQFF
>TRBD1|TRBV3-1/TRBV3-2|TRBJ1-5|.
TGTGCCAGCAGCCGAGGGACAGGGGGCTGGAATCAGCCCCAGCATTTT
CASSRGTGGWNQPQHF
>.|TRBV7-8|TRBJ1-2|.
TGTGCCAGCAGCTTAGTGGGGGCAGCCGCTAATTCTGGCTACACCTTC
CASSLVGAAANSGYTF
>.|TRBV19|TRBJ1-5|.
TGTGCCAGTAGCCTCCAGGGGCGGATTCAGCCCCAGCATTTT
CASSLQGRIQPQHF
>.|TRBV6-1|TRBJ2-5|.
TGTGCCAGCAGTGAGGGCAGGTCCTACCAAGAGACCCAGTACTTC
CASSEGRSYQETQYF
>.|TRBV19|TRBJ2-3|.
TGTGCCAGTAGTATACAGGGATCTCGCACAGATACGCAGTATTTT
CASSIQGSRTDTQYF
>.|TRBV12-3/TRBV12-4|TRBJ1-1|.
TGTGCCAGCAGTACCTCGGGGGGCACTGAAGCTTTCTTT
CASSTSGGTEAFF
>TRBD1|TRBV27|TRBJ1-1|.
TGTGCCAGCAGGAGGCAGGGGGTTTCGAGCACTGAAGCTTTCTTT
CASRRQGVSSTEAFF